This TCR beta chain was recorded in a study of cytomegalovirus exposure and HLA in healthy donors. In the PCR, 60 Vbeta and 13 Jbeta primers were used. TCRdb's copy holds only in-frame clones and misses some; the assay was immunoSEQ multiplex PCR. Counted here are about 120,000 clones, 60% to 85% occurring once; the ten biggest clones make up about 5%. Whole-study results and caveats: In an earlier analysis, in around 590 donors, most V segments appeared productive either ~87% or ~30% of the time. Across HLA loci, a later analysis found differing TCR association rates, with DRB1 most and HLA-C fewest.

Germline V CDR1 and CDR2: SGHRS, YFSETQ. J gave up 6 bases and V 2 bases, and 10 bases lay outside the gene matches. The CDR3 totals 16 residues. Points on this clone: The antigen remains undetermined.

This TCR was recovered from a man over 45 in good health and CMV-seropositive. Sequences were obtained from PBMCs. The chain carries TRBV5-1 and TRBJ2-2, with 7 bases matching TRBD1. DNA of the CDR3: TGCGCCAGCAGCTTCGGGCCACGAGACAGGGCCGGGGAGCTGTTTTTT. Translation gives CASSFGPRDRAGELFF.